The subject of this entry is one TCR beta chain. Antigen: not known. Assay used: immunoSEQ multiplex PCR; TCRdb lists only in-frame clones, some missing. The table includes about 730,000 clones, over 55% detected once. The V gene lost 5 bases and the J gene lost 6 bases, with 17 bases spanning the gap. The germline CDR1 and CDR2 sequences are MNHNY and SVGAGI (reference sequence). The CDR3 has 14 amino acids. This record belongs to a study of shared clonotypes between healthy human individuals. On the study more broadly: Three plates were used per donor for CD4 naive, three for CD4 memory, two for CD8 naive and one for CD8 memory. Overall study results and limits: Memory subsets had estimated richness that was generally smaller than that of naive subsets.

The donor population consisted of healthy HIV-negative adults with no recent acute infections or vaccinations. The sequenced sample was memory CD4+ T cells sorted from blood. Subset here: CD45RA-negative fraction. This rearrangement joins TRBV6-6 to TRBJ2-7, with a tentative D call TRBD2 (6 bases). The sequence derives from a woman between 25 and 40 years old in good health. The CDR3 DNA sequence: TGTGCCAGCAGTCGGGACCCGGGGGTATCCGAGCAGTACTTC. It codes for CASSRDPGVSEQYF.